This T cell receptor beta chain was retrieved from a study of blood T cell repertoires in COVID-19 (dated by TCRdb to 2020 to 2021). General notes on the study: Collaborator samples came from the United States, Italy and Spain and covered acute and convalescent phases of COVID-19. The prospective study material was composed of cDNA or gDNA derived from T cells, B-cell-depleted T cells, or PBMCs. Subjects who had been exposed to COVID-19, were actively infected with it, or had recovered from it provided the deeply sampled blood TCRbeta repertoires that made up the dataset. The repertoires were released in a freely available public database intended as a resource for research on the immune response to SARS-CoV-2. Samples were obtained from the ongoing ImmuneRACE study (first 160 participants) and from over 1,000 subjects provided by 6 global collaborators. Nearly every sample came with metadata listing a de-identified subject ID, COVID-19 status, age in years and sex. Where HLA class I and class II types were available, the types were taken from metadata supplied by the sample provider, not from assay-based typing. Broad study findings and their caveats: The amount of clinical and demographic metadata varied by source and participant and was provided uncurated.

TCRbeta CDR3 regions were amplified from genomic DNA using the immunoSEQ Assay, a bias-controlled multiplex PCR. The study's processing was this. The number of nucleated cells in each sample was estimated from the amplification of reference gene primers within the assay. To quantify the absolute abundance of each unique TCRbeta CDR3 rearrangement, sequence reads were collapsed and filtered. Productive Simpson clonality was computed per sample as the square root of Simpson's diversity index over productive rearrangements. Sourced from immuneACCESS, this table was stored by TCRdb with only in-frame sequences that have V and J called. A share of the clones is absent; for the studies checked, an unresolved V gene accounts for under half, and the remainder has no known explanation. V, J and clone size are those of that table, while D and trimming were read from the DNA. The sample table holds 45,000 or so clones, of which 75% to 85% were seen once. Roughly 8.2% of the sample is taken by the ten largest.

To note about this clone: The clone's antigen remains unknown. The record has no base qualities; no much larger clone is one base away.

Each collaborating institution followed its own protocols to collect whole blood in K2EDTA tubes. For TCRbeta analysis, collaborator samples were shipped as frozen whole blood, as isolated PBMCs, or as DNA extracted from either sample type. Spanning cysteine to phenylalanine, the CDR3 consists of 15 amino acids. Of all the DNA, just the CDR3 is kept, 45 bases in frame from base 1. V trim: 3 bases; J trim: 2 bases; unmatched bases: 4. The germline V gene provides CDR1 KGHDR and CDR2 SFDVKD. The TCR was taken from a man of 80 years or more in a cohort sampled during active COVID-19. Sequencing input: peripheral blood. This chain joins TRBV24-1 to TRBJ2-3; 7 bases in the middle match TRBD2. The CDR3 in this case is CATSDAGTITDTQYF. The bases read TGTGCCACCAGTGATGCCGGGACTATCACAGATACGCAGTATTTT.